This TCR beta chain was sequenced for a study of T cell repertoires in cytomegalovirus infection. As for the study in general: Through public TCR beta signatures, both CMV infection and matching HLA type were indicated. Study-level findings and limits: Totalled public TCR beta family frequency picked out people who carried CMV plus the relevant HLA.

TCRdb reanalysed the reads using MiXCR and keeps one entry per CDR3 protein. The top ten clones hold about 4.5% of a sample with some 320,000 distinct CDR3 sequences, over 7.5% of them seen once. In the case of this clonotype: What it binds is unknown.

The sequenced sample was PBMCs. This TCR was recovered from a human donor in good health (CMV status not recorded). Some clones in this sample may be carry-over from other donors' samples.

The CDR3 DNA reads TGTGCCAGCGATTCCAGGCCCATGAACACTGAAGCTTTCTTT. Amino acids: CASDSRPMNTEAFF. The V call is TRBV19, the J call TRBJ1-1; D ambiguous. Germline loops: CDR1 LNHDA, CDR2 SQIVND (reference sequence). The V end was cut by 9 bases, the J end by 0 bases, with 14 bases between. The CDR3 totals 14 residues.